The clone carrying this T cell receptor beta chain was seen more than once but under ten times. Trimming took 0 bases from V and 4 from J; bases not matched to a gene: 6. The germline CDR1 and CDR2 sequences are SGHRS and YFSETQ. There are 15 residues in the CDR3. The data stem from a study of T cells in Graves' hyperthyroidism and ophthalmopathy. Amplification of TCR beta CDR3 regions used RNA as the template. A set of HTBI primers served as the primers for a first-round RT-PCR of the TCR CDR3. TCRdb used MiXCR to reprocess the multiplex PCR reads, holding one entry per CDR3 protein. The data contain 600,000 to 750,000 distinct CDR3 sequences, roughly a sixth of them seen just once; the ten biggest clones take up 15% to 19%.

This receptor was obtained from a man aged 45-65 years with Graves' hyperthyroidism. The sequenced material came from blood. V usage is TRBV5-1 and J usage is TRBJ1-1, with 7 bases that match TRBD1. The CDR3 DNA sequence: TGCGCCAGCAGCTTGGGAAGACAGGGTTCCACTGAAGCTTTCTTT. Translated: CASSLGRQGSTEAFF.